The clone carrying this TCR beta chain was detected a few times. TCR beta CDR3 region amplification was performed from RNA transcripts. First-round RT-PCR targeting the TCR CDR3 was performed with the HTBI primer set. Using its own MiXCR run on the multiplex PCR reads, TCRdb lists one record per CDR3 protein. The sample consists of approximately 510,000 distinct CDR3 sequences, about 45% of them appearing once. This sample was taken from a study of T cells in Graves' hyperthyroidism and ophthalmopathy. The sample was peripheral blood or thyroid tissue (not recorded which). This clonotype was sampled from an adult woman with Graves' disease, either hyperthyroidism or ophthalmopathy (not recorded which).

The CDR3 here is CASSPKGSGVQHEQYF. The CDR3 bases are TGTGCCAGCTCCCCAAAAGGGTCGGGGGTACAGCACGAGCAGTACTTC. This chain links TRBV7-9 with TRBJ2-7, with D possibly being TRBD2 (6 bases). Trimming pared 8 bases from V and 5 bases from J, leaving 25 bases between. Germline lookup yields CDR1 SEHNR and CDR2 FQNEAQ (reference sequence). The CDR3 is made up of 16 amino acids. Filled out from reference TRBV7-9 and TRBJ2-7, the complete variable domain reads DTGVSQNPRHKITKRGQNVTFRCDPISEHNRLYWYRQTLGQGPEFLTYFQNEAQLEKSRLLSDRFSAERPKGSFSTLEIQRTEQGDSAMYLCASSPKGSGVQHEQYFGPGTRLTVT.